The 27 T cell receptor beta chains below all came from one sample that was sequenced in a study of cytomegalovirus exposure and HLA in healthy donors. It was with 60 Vbeta and 13 Jbeta primers that the PCR ran. Libraries were prepared by immunoSEQ multiplex PCR; TCRdb keeps only in-frame clonotypes and omits some of them. Here the sample spans under 250,000 clones, approximately 83% being singletons. Input material: PBMCs. All receptors derive from a boy aged 2 to 9 in good health and CMV-seronegative.

Remarks on this clone: Different DNA sequences within this sample yield the same CDR3. The chain recombines TRBV20-1 with TRBJ2-7, with D unresolved. This CDR3 is built from 11 residues. Germline CDR1 and CDR2: DFQATT and SNEGSKA (reference sequence). Deletions cut 0 bases from V and 4 bases from J, with 4 bases between. The CDR3 DNA reads as TGCAGTGCTAGAGATAGTTACGAGCAGTACTTC. Translated, it gives CSARDSYEQYF.

The V and J genes are TRBV6-5 and TRBJ1-1; TRBD1 aligns across 7 bases. V shed 5 bases, J shed 5 bases, and the junction held 11 bases outside the gene matches. The CDR3 length is 15 residues. Germline-derived CDR1 and CDR2 are MNHEY and SVGAGI. Here the CDR3 DNA reads TGTGCCAGCAGTACAGGGACAGCGGTTTGGACTGAAGCTTTCTTT. Amino acid sequence: CASSTGTAVWTEAFF.

V gene TRBV19 combines with J gene TRBJ1-1; 8 bases fit TRBD1. J was trimmed by 4 bases and V by 1 base; bases with no gene match: 5. This CDR3 has 15 amino acids. CDR1 is LNHDA and CDR2 is SQIVND in the germline V gene (reference sequence). The CDR3 nucleotides read TGTGCCAGTAGTATAGGATTTGGACAGGGCACTGAAGCTTTCTTT. As protein: CASSIGFGQGTEAFF.

The V and J genes are TRBV25-1 and TRBJ1-3, with a weak D call TRBD1 (5 bases). This CDR3 has 13 residues. The germline V gene has CDR1 MGHDK and CDR2 SYGVNS. Between the trimmed V and J ends, which lost 1 base and 4 bases, there was a span of 5 bases. This CDR3 reads CASSESGGNTIYF. CDR3 nucleotide sequence: TGTGCCAGCAGTGAATCAGGGGGAAACACCATATATTTT.

This rearrangement joins TRBV7-2 to TRBJ2-7, with 11 positions matching TRBD2. The ends lost 5 bases at V and 3 bases at J; junction bases unmatched: 6. Germline CDR1 reads SGHTA; CDR2 reads FQGNSA. This CDR3 is built from 15 residues. CDR3 nucleotides: TGTGCCAGCAGCAATCCGGGACTAGCGGTCTACGAGCAGTACTTC. It yields the protein CASSNPGLAVYEQYF.

The chain recombines TRBV5-4 with TRBJ2-3; 12 positions agree with TRBD2. CDR3 length: 15 amino acids. Germline CDR1 and CDR2: SGHNT and YYREEE (reference sequence). The V gene end was trimmed by 4 bases and the J gene end by 4 bases; junction bases not matched to a gene: 4. This chain's CDR3 is CASSRLAGGSDTQYF. CDR3 nucleotides: TGTGCCAGCAGCCGCCTAGCGGGGGGGTCAGATACGCAGTATTTT.

The J gene is TRBJ2-5, the V gene TRBV30, with TRBD2 matching 8 bases. The J call is doubtful: the DNA matches TRBJ2-7 better. The CDR3 contains 12 residues. Germline values: CDR1 GTSNPN, CDR2 SVGIG (reference sequence). CDR3 sequence: CAWSPGGDEQYF. In DNA form, the CDR3 reads TGTGCCTGGAGTCCCGGGGGGGACGAGCAGTACTTC.

The V call is TRBV11-2, the J call TRBJ2-7; a weak D match, TRBD1 (5 bases). Trimming took off 5 bases at V and 4 bases at J, with 15 bases between the two ends. Germline lookup yields CDR1 SGHAT and CDR2 FQNNGV. This CDR3 has 14 amino acids. The DNA of the CDR3 is TGTGCCAGCAGCCCTTCCACGAGACAGTACGAGCAGTACTTC. Translated: CASSPSTRQYEQYF.

The J gene is TRBJ1-2, the V gene TRBV14; D is ambiguous. V shed 1 base and J shed 4 bases, with 10 bases lying between them. This CDR3 spans 14 amino acids. Germline V gene data show CDR1 as SGHDN and CDR2 as FVKESK. The CDR3 protein is CASSQGGRGYGYTF. CDR3 nucleotides: TGTGCCAGCAGCCAAGGCGGACGGGGCTATGGCTACACCTTC.

The CDR3 reads CASSTRDSSYNEQFF. The CDR3 region has the DNA TGTGCCAGTAGTACCCGGGACAGTTCCTACAATGAGCAGTTCTTC. The V gene is TRBV19, the J gene TRBJ2-1, with 7 bases that match TRBD1. The CDR3 spans 15 residues. The ends lost 4 bases at V and 1 base at J; junction bases unmatched: 4. Germline lookup yields CDR1 LNHDA and CDR2 SQIVND (reference sequence).

The chain recombines TRBV27 with TRBJ2-7, with a tentative D call TRBD2 (6 bases). CDR3 length equals 15 residues. Germline-derived CDR1 and CDR2 are MNHEY and SMNVEV (reference sequence). With 3 bases removed from V and 2 bases from J, the gap between germline ends came to 14 bases. The CDR3 sequence is CASSFGAGTTYEQYF. CDR3 nucleotides: TGTGCCAGCAGTTTCGGTGCGGGGACCACCTACGAGCAGTACTTC.

The V call is TRBV9, the J call TRBJ1-2; 7 nucleotides agree with TRBD1. The CDR3 loop spans 11 amino acids. V was pared by 3 bases and J by 8 bases, with 1 base of the junction left unmatched. Looked up from germline, CDR1 is SGDLS and CDR2 is YYNGEE. The CDR3 DNA is TGTGCCAGCAGCGGAGGGGGCGGCTACACCTTC. Protein sequence: CASSGGGGYTF. The complete variable domain, with remaining parts taken from reference TRBV9 and TRBJ1-2, reads DSGVTQTPKHLITATGQRVTLRCSPRSGDLSVYWYQQSLDQGLQFLIQYYNGEERAKGNILERFSAQQFPDLHSELNLSSLELGDSALYFCASSGGGGYTFGSGTRLTVV.

This chain joins TRBV15 and TRBJ2-7; D is unclear. Between the trimmed V and J ends, which lost 0 bases and 0 bases, there was a span of 12 bases. The germline V gene has CDR1 LNHNV and CDR2 YYDKDF (reference sequence). This CDR3 is 16 amino acids long. This chain's CDR3 is CATSRDLVESSYEQYF. The CDR3 DNA sequence: TGTGCCACCAGCAGAGATCTAGTGGAGAGCTCCTACGAGCAGTACTTC.

This sequence joins TRBV5-5 and TRBJ2-3; 8 bases map to TRBD1. Unmatched junction bases numbered 3, after V lost 3 bases and J lost 3 bases. From germline, CDR1 is SGHKS and CDR2 YYEKEE (reference sequence). There are 14 residues in the CDR3. The CDR3 DNA reads as TGTGCCAGCAGCTACGACAGGGGAACAGATACGCAGTATTTT. This encodes CASSYDRGTDTQYF.

This clone was detected only once. This sample also contains other DNA sequences that code for the same CDR3. V is TRBV29-1 and J is TRBJ2-6, with 9 bases identical to TRBD2. CDR1 is SQVTM and CDR2 is ANQGSEA in the germline V gene. Unmatched junction bases numbered 7, after V lost 1 base and J lost 0 bases. The CDR3 runs 18 residues. The CDR3 DNA reads as TGCAGCGTTGAAGTAGAAGCGGGGGGACCCTCTGGGGCCAACGTCCTGACTTTC. Protein: CSVEVEAGGPSGANVLTF.

The gene calls are TRBV10-3 and TRBJ2-3; 10 nucleotides line up with TRBD2. The J segment lost 6 bases and the V segment lost 0 bases, leaving 9 bases of the junction unmatched. This CDR3 has 17 residues. The V gene's germline CDR1 is ENHRY and CDR2 SYGVKD. The CDR3: CAISESSSGGQGDTQYF. The DNA for the CDR3 is TGTGCCATCAGTGAGTCCAGTAGCGGGGGGCAAGGGGATACGCAGTATTTT.

The gene calls are TRBV19 and TRBJ1-5; tentative D call: TRBD1 (6 bases). Trimming cost V 5 bases and J 2 bases, with 10 bases left between them. The CDR3 contains 14 residues. Germline assignment: CDR1 LNHDA and CDR2 SQIVND (reference sequence). The CDR3 nucleotides are TGTGCCAGTAGTGCGCCAGGGGGCAATCAGCCCCAGCATTTT. This gives the protein CASSAPGGNQPQHF.

The gene calls are TRBV5-1 and TRBJ2-7; TRBD2 matches 8 bases. The CDR3 totals 15 residues. Trimming took 0 bases from V and 3 from J; bases not matched to a gene: 5. The germline gives CDR1 SGHRS, CDR2 YFSETQ. The DNA of the CDR3 is TGCGCCAGCAGCTTGGAAACTAGCGGCTTCTACGAGCAGTACTTC. Protein: CASSLETSGFYEQYF. Supplemented by reference TRBV5-1 and TRBJ2-7, the full variable domain reads KAGVTQTPRYLIKTRGQQVTLSCSPISGHRSVSWYQQTPGQGLQFLFEYFSETQRNKGNFPGRFSGRQFSNSRSEMNVSTLELGDSALYLCASSLETSGFYEQYFGPGTRLTVT.

This clone was seen only a few times. The chain has TRBV6-5 and TRBJ2-7; perhaps TRBD2 as D (5 bases). Deletions cut 2 bases from V and 0 bases from J, with 11 bases between. Germline CDR1 reads MNHEY; CDR2 reads SVGAGI. The CDR3 spans 15 residues. CDR3: CASSYIGESSYEQYF. The CDR3 DNA reads as TGTGCCAGCAGTTACATCGGGGAAAGCTCCTACGAGCAGTACTTC.

The chain uses TRBV4-1 and TRBJ2-4; tentative D call: TRBD2 (5 bases). This CDR3 is 15 amino acids long. V dropped 2 bases and J dropped 8 bases, with 16 bases sitting between them. The V gene's germline CDR1 is MGHRA and CDR2 YSYEKL. CDR3 in amino acids: CASSQPDRDWDIQYF. The CDR3 coding sequence is TGCGCCAGCAGCCAACCGGACCGGGATTGGGACATTCAGTACTTC.

The V call is TRBV7-2, the J call TRBJ2-7; 8 bases align to TRBD2. The CDR3 is 14 residues long. V lost 5 bases to trimming and J lost 2 bases; unmatched junction nucleotides: 5. Germline V gene sequence: CDR1 SGHTA, CDR2 FQGNSA. The CDR3 DNA reads as TGTGCCAGCAGCCATCCCGGGGGGGCCTACGAGCAGTACTTC. It codes for CASSHPGGAYEQYF.

The chain combines TRBV5-1 with TRBJ1-1, with a weak D call TRBD1 (5 bases). V was shortened by 1 base and J by 4 bases, with 14 bases between the two germline ends. In germline, CDR1 is SGHRS, CDR2 YFSETQ. CDR3 length: 15 amino acids. CDR3 residues: CASSLPLTGPTEAFF. CDR3 nucleotides: TGCGCCAGCAGCTTGCCTCTAACAGGACCCACTGAAGCTTTCTTT.

This clone was counted only a few times. The chain joins TRBV10-3 to TRBJ2-2; TRBD2 agrees at 7 bases. The CDR3 totals 16 residues. Germline trimming cut 2 bases from V and 8 bases from J; bases unmatched to any gene: 11. Germline CDR1 is ENHRY and CDR2 is SYGVKD. Here the CDR3 reads CAISELRGLSEGELFF. Written as DNA, the CDR3 is TGTGCCATCAGTGAGCTCCGGGGACTAAGTGAGGGGGAGCTGTTTTTT.

This chain uses TRBV27 with TRBJ2-7, with D maybe TRBD2 (7 bases). This CDR3 is built from 16 residues. CDR1 is MNHEY, CDR2 SMNVEV, per germline (reference sequence). V lost 4 bases, J lost 0 bases, and 16 bases lay in between. The CDR3 sequence: CASSWGGAGSSYEQYF. The CDR3 coding sequence is TGTGCCAGCAGTTGGGGGGGGGCCGGGAGCTCCTACGAGCAGTACTTC.

V and J are TRBV7-6 and TRBJ2-7; tentatively, D is TRBD2 (6 bases). The CDR3 covers 14 residues. Per germline, CDR1 SGHVS and CDR2 FNYEAQ. The ends were cut back, 5 bases at V and 2 bases at J, with 13 bases in the middle. CDR3: CASSPGSTPYEQYF. In nucleotides, the CDR3 is TGTGCCAGCAGCCCCGGGAGCACGCCCTACGAGCAGTACTTC.

The V gene is TRBV25-1, the J gene TRBJ2-2; 7 nucleotides align to TRBD2. CDR1 MGHDK and CDR2 SYGVNS come from the germline V gene. The J segment lost 5 bases and the V segment lost 3 bases, leaving 9 bases of the junction unmatched. The CDR3 totals 16 residues. The CDR3 here is CASSEGGLSGTGELFF. CDR3 coding DNA: TGTGCCAGCAGTGAGGGGGGACTAAGCGGGACCGGGGAGCTGTTTTTT.

This sequence joins TRBV7-8 and TRBJ2-1; 7 bases are a match to TRBD1. This CDR3 spans 16 amino acids. Germline lookup yields CDR1 SGHVS and CDR2 FQNEAQ. The V and J ends lost 5 bases and 5 bases, in that order; junction bases with no gene match: 12. In DNA form, the CDR3 reads TGTGCCAGCAGCCCCCCGACAGGGATGGTCCACAATGAGCAGTTCTTC. Translation gives CASSPPTGMVHNEQFF.